Following are 3 T cell receptor beta chains from one sample sequenced in a study of blood T cells in healthy people across ages. The authors ran a second PCR of about 7 to 12 cycles using a sample-barcoded 5' primer and a J-beta primer mix. Using its own MiXCR run on the 5' RACE reads, TCRdb lists one record per CDR3 protein. Of hundreds of thousands of distinct CDR3 sequences in the sample, roughly 60% were seen once. The sample was blood. Receptor source: a man younger than 45 in good health.

This clonotype was detected a few times. This sequence joins TRBV7-2 and TRBJ2-3, with 11 bases lining up with TRBD2. The CDR3 has 17 amino acids. The germline gives CDR1 SGHTA, CDR2 FQGNSA. After removal of 5 bases from V and 5 bases from J, the junction contained 12 bases not matched to a gene. CDR3 DNA: TGTGCCAGCAGCCAAAGACGTAGCGGGGGGGCGATAGATACGCAGTATTTT. Translating gives CASSQRRSGGAIDTQYF. The variable domain in full, with the rest retrieved from reference TRBV7-2 and TRBJ2-3, is GAGVSQSPSNKVTEKGKDVELRCDPISGHTALYWYRQSLGQGLEFLIYFQGNSAPDKSGLPSDRFSAERTGGSVSTLTIQRTQQEDSAVYLCASSQRRSGGAIDTQYFGPGTRLTVL.

The chain employs TRBV7-2 and TRBJ1-1; D is undetermined. CDR3 length: 14 residues. Germline assignment: CDR1 SGHTA and CDR2 FQGNSA. V shed 1 base and J shed 4 bases, with 10 bases lying between them. CDR3 in amino acids: CASSLGWGGTEAFF. The CDR3 coding sequence is TGTGCCAGCAGCTTAGGGTGGGGTGGCACTGAAGCTTTCTTT.

This chain links TRBV7-2 with TRBJ1-5; D not resolved. V gave up 3 bases and J gave up 3 bases, with 6 bases separating them. The CDR3 has 13 amino acids. Looked up from germline, CDR1 is SGHTA and CDR2 is FQGNSA. The CDR3 protein is CASSFNNNQPQHF. The CDR3 coding sequence is TGTGCCAGCAGCTTTAACAACAATCAGCCCCAGCATTTT.